The 26 T cell receptor beta chains in this list originate from one sample, sequenced in a study of blood T cells in healthy people across ages. A second 7 to 11 cycle PCR used barcoded and J-beta primers. TCRdb re-derived calls from the 5' RACE reads in MiXCR, one entry per CDR3 protein. The sample gives 450,000 to 650,000 distinct CDR3 sequences, nearly 25% of which show up once; 8.7% is in the top ten. Another study also made use of these data, one on T cells of mothers and their children.

The sample taken for sequencing was blood. The source is a boy aged 5-17 years in good health.

The chain links TRBV4-1 to TRBJ1-5; no definite D call. There are 13 residues in the CDR3. V shed 2 bases and J shed 9 bases, with 11 bases lying between them. Germline loops: CDR1 MGHRA, CDR2 YSYEKL. The CDR3 sequence is CASSQLLPGPQHF. The CDR3 DNA is TGCGCCAGCAGCCAATTATTACCTGGGCCCCAGCATTTT.

This chain links TRBV12-3 or TRBV12-4 with TRBJ1-1, with a tentative D call TRBD1 (5 bases). The CDR3 covers 13 residues. Trimming took off 6 bases at V and 4 bases at J, with 12 bases between the two ends. This CDR3 reads CASSKRGATEAFF. CDR3 nucleotides: TGTGCCAGCAGCAAGAGAGGGGCCACTGAAGCTTTCTTT.

This clonotype was counted ten times or more. This rearrangement joins TRBV18 to TRBJ1-4; 8 bases fit TRBD1. Germline lookup yields CDR1 KGHSH and CDR2 LQKENI. The CDR3 consists of 18 residues. V gave up 4 bases and J gave up 0 bases; unmatched junction bases: 10. CDR3 residues: CASSLEQGEFATNEKLFF. CDR3 nucleotide sequence: TGTGCCAGCTCACTCGAACAGGGGGAATTTGCAACTAATGAAAAACTGTTTTTT. Full variable domain (missing parts from reference TRBV18 and TRBJ1-4): NAGVMQNPRHLVRRRGQEARLRCSPMKGHSHVYWYRQLPEEGLKFMVYLQKENIIDESGMPKERFSAEFPKEGPSILRIQQVVRGDSAAYFCASSLEQGEFATNEKLFFGSGTQLSVL.

The rearrangement joins TRBV5-8 to TRBJ1-2; perhaps TRBD1 as D (5 bases). The CDR3 extends over 14 amino acids. The germline V and J ends were trimmed by 2 bases and 8 bases, with 16 bases remaining between them. The germline gives CDR1 SGHTS, CDR2 YDEGEE. Written as DNA, the CDR3 is TGTGCCAGCAGCTTTGGGCAACAGGTCTTGGGCTACACCTTC. The encoded protein is CASSFGQQVLGYTF. Variable domain in full (rest from reference TRBV5-8 and TRBJ1-2): EAGVTQSPTHLIKTRGQQATLRCSPISGHTSVYWYQQALGLGLQFLLWYDEGEERNRGNFPPRFSGRQFPNYSSELNVNALELEDSALYLCASSFGQQVLGYTFGSGTRLTVV.

In this sample, this clonotype turned up a few times. The gene calls are TRBV5-1 and TRBJ2-2; TRBD1 is a possible D gene (5 bases). Trimming pared 0 bases from V and 6 bases from J, leaving 9 bases between. The CDR3 is 14 residues long. The germline V gene encodes CDR1 SGHRS and CDR2 YFSETQ. The CDR3 reads CASSLGLRAGELFF. CDR3 in DNA: TGCGCCAGCAGCTTGGGGCTCAGGGCCGGGGAGCTGTTTTTT.

V gene TRBV30 combines with J gene TRBJ1-2; 10 bases match TRBD1. Trimming took 1 base from V and 2 from J; bases not matched to a gene: 4. The CDR3 runs 15 residues. CDR1 is GTSNPN and CDR2 is SVGIG in the germline V gene (reference sequence). CDR3 loop: CAWSDPGQGNYGYTF. The CDR3 DNA reads TGTGCCTGGAGTGATCCGGGACAGGGGAACTATGGCTACACCTTC.

V and J are TRBV7-3 and TRBJ2-1; 9 bases align to TRBD2. Trimming removed 3 bases from V and 3 bases from J; junction bases left unmatched: 6. In germline, CDR1 is SGHTA, CDR2 FQGTGA. The CDR3 consists of 16 residues. DNA of the CDR3: TGTGCCAGCAGCTTTTATCCTAGCGGGGTCTACAATGAGCAGTTCTTC. This encodes CASSFYPSGVYNEQFF.

This clonotype was picked up a small number of times. The rearrangement links TRBV6-1 to TRBJ2-4, with a possible D match to TRBD2 (5 bases). Deletions cut 4 bases from V and 6 bases from J, with 10 bases between. CDR1 and CDR2 from the germline V gene are MNHNS and SASEGT. This CDR3 comprises 13 residues. CDR3: CASSVRASNIQYF. CDR3 DNA sequence: TGTGCCAGCAGTGTGCGGGCATCAAACATTCAGTACTTC.

The sample holds a few counts of this clonotype. This chain joins TRBV6-2 or TRBV6-3 and TRBJ1-2; TRBD1 matches at 7 bases. The CDR3 runs to 16 residues. Germline V gene sequence: CDR1 MNHEY, CDR2 SVGEGT. Losses at the gene ends were 2 bases for V and 4 bases for J; bases not matched to a gene: 10. CDR3 DNA sequence: TGTGCCAGCAGTTACCAGGCCTGGGACAGTCGCTATGGCTACACCTTC. Its protein is CASSYQAWDSRYGYTF.

This clonotype turned up a few times. V is TRBV30 and J is TRBJ1-1; D remains unclear. Trimming removed 4 bases at V and 0 bases at J, with 15 bases between. Germline CDR1 reads GTSNPN; CDR2 reads SVGIG (reference sequence). The CDR3 consists of 15 residues. CDR3 loop: CAWTPDSRMNTEAFF. The DNA for the CDR3 is TGTGCCTGGACCCCGGATAGTCGGATGAACACTGAAGCTTTCTTT.

The rearrangement links TRBV6-1 to TRBJ2-5, with 10 nucleotides matching TRBD2. Germline V gene lookup returns CDR1 MNHNS and CDR2 SASEGT. V was clipped by 10 bases and J by 1 base; unmatched bases: 12. The CDR3 has 16 residues. CDR3 nucleotide sequence: TGTGCCACCGCGCGGCTAGCGGGAGTGATCCAAGAGACCCAGTACTTC. Its translation is CATARLAGVIQETQYF.

Regarding this clonotype: At one boundary the junction diverges from the germline segment, which might be a read error. This chain links TRBV10-3 with TRBJ2-5; D gene ambiguous. This CDR3 comprises 11 residues. Germline V lookup: CDR1 ENHRY, CDR2 SYGVKD. The CDR3 here is CSISEEETQYF. The DNA of the CDR3 is TGTTCCATCAGTGAGGAGGAGACCCAGTACTTC.

This chain connects TRBV4-1 to TRBJ2-5, with 9 positions matching TRBD2. The J call may not be correct, given that the DNA end is closer to TRBJ2-1. The CDR3 contains 16 residues. Per the germline V gene, CDR1 is MGHRA and CDR2 is YSYEKL. Here the CDR3 DNA reads TGCGCCAGCAGCCGGATAGTGACTAGCGGTCTTGGGGAGCAGTTCTTC. Translated: CASSRIVTSGLGEQFF.

A few counts support this clonotype. This chain links TRBV2 with TRBJ2-2; D perhaps matches TRBD1 (6 bases). The germline V gene has CDR1 SNHLY and CDR2 FYNNEI. The CDR3 is 15 residues long. V lost 6 bases and J lost 2, with 13 bases in between. This chain's CDR3 is CASRMDSINTGELFF. CDR3 nucleotide sequence: TGTGCCAGCAGAATGGACAGCATTAACACCGGGGAGCTGTTTTTT.

The chain recombines TRBV20-1 with TRBJ1-4, with 9 bases matching TRBD1. This CDR3 has 16 residues. Germline V gene lookup returns CDR1 DFQATT and CDR2 SNEGSKA (reference sequence). Trimming took 0 bases from V and 8 from J; bases not matched to a gene: 10. CDR3 loop: CSARDPGTGIVEKLFF. DNA for the CDR3: TGCAGTGCTAGAGACCCTGGGACAGGGATAGTAGAAAAACTGTTTTTT.

V and J are TRBV10-3 and TRBJ1-4, with no clear D. The CDR3 has 14 amino acids. With 6 bases removed from V and 0 bases from J, the gap between germline ends came to 8 bases. Per germline, CDR1 ENHRY and CDR2 SYGVKD. CDR3 region: CAISEGTTNEKLFF. CDR3 in DNA: TGTGCCATCAGCGAGGGAACAACTAATGAAAAACTGTTTTTT.

This clonotype was seen ten or more times. The rearrangement joins TRBV28 to TRBJ2-5; 8 bases are shared with TRBD2. Germline lookup yields CDR1 MDHEN and CDR2 SYDVKM. The ends lost 5 bases at V and 3 bases at J; junction bases unmatched: 8. The CDR3 consists of 15 residues. CDR3: CASSPLRAGEETQYF. CDR3 sequence (DNA): TGTGCCAGCAGTCCCCTGAGAGCGGGAGAAGAGACCCAGTACTTC. Variable domain in full (rest from reference TRBV28 and TRBJ2-5): DVKVTQSSRYLVKRTGEKVFLECVQDMDHENMFWYRQDPGLGLRLIYFSYDVKMKEKGDIPEGYSVSREKKERFSLILESASTNQTSMYLCASSPLRAGEETQYFGPGTRLLVL.

This clonotype turned up a few times. The chain combines TRBV5-1 with TRBJ1-1; D is undetermined. The CDR3 length is 14 residues. Germline CDR1 reads SGHRS; CDR2 reads YFSETQ. Trimming took 1 base from V and 1 from J, leaving 8 bases between them. The CDR3 region has the DNA TGCGCCAGCAGCTTGTATCAAGGGAACACTGAAGCTTTCTTT. It specifies CASSLYQGNTEAFF.

This clonotype has ten or more counts. This chain uses TRBV28 with TRBJ1-1; 10 bases map to TRBD1. CDR1 and CDR2 (germline): MDHEN, SYDVKM. The CDR3 is 15 amino acids. V trimming: 5 bases; J trimming: 4 bases; junction bases outside the gene matches: 7. The CDR3, as DNA: TGTGCCAGCAGTCCCCGGACAGGGGGTAGCACTGAAGCTTTCTTT. Residues: CASSPRTGGSTEAFF.

V gene TRBV7-2 combines with J gene TRBJ2-2, with a tentative D call TRBD1 (6 bases). V dropped 1 base and J dropped 5 bases, with 14 bases sitting between them. The V gene's germline CDR1 is SGHTA and CDR2 FQGNSA. The CDR3 length is 16 residues. The CDR3 region has the DNA TGTGCCAGCAGCTTAGGAGGCAGGGGAGAAACCGGGGAGCTGTTTTTT. This codes for CASSLGGRGETGELFF.

This clonotype was counted a few times. A much larger clone differs from this one at a single base, so this may be a read error. The V and J genes are TRBV7-8 and TRBJ1-2, with D maybe TRBD1 (5 bases). CDR1 is SGHVS and CDR2 is FQNEAQ in the germline V gene. CDR3 length: 13 residues. V was clipped by 5 bases and J by 4 bases, with 11 bases between them. The CDR3 DNA reads as TGTGCCAGCAGCCCGACAGCCCGCTATGGCTACACCTTC. As protein: CASSPTARYGYTF.

A note on this clonotype: One end of the junction fails to match germline, which may point to a read error. J is TRBJ2-3 and V is TRBV7-7; D tentatively fits TRBD1 or TRBD2 (6 bases each). Germline CDR1 is SSHAT and CDR2 is FNYEAQ (reference sequence). There are 14 residues in the CDR3. The CDR3, as DNA: TGTGCTAGCAGCTTAGGGGGGATCGGGGATACGCAGTATTTT. Amino acids: CASSLGGIGDTQYF.

This clonotype was seen a handful of times. V usage is TRBV20-1 and J usage is TRBJ2-1; 8 bases are a match to TRBD2. The CDR3 runs to 16 residues. Germline-derived CDR1 and CDR2 are DFQATT and SNEGSKA (reference sequence). With V trimmed by 1 base and J by 0 bases, 5 bases remained unmatched. The CDR3 is CSARVSSGGSYNEQFF. As DNA, the CDR3 is TGCAGTGCTAGAGTTTCGAGCGGGGGCTCCTACAATGAGCAGTTCTTC.

The chain carries TRBV5-1 and TRBJ2-7; TRBD1 matches 8 bases. The CDR3 is made up of 14 amino acids. V trimming: 4 bases; J trimming: 5 bases; junction bases outside the gene matches: 8. Germline-derived CDR1 and CDR2 are SGHRS and YFSETQ. The CDR3 loop is CASSPGTGPNEQYF. In nucleotides, the CDR3 is TGCGCCAGCAGCCCAGGGACAGGTCCCAACGAGCAGTACTTC.

This clonotype showed up just a few times. Being one base from a much bigger clone, this may be a read error. Here the CDR3 reads CSVYRLELNEQLF. DNA of the CDR3: TGCAGCGTTTATCGGCTGGAGCTCAATGAGCAGCTCTTC. The chain carries TRBV29-1 and TRBJ2-1; D gene uncertain. The CDR3 extends over 13 amino acids. Germline-derived CDR1 and CDR2 are SQVTM and ANQGSEA.

V gene TRBV20-1 combines with J gene TRBJ2-1, with 14 positions matching TRBD2. This CDR3 spans 17 amino acids. The V and J ends lost 5 bases and 4 bases, in that order; junction bases with no gene match: 10. Germline values: CDR1 DFQATT, CDR2 SNEGSKA (reference sequence). CDR3 protein: CSASGLAGVVSYNEQFF. DNA for the CDR3: TGCAGTGCTTCGGGACTAGCGGGAGTGGTGTCGTACAATGAGCAGTTCTTC.